What follows are 10 T cell receptor beta chains derived from one specimen sequenced in a study of blood T cell repertoires in COVID-19. The protocol was immunoSEQ multiplex PCR, while the TCRdb copy is restricted to in-frame clones and leaves out a portion. The sample has approximately 300,000 clones, 85% seen once. Material: PBMCs or T cells enriched from blood (not recorded which). Every receptor here comes from a woman aged 25 to 45 who had been exposed to COVID-19.

V usage is TRBV5-1 and J usage is TRBJ1-3, with 7 bases matching TRBD1. Germline values: CDR1 SGHRS, CDR2 YFSETQ. The CDR3 sequence is 14 residues long. V lost 3 bases, J lost 3 bases, and 3 bases stayed unmatched. CDR3: CASSYRGSGNTIYF. The DNA of the CDR3 is TGCGCCAGCAGCTACAGGGGAAGTGGAAACACCATATATTTT.

This chain uses TRBV7-9 with TRBJ1-4; TRBD1 agrees at 7 bases. CDR3 length equals 15 residues. V gave up 6 bases and J gave up 1 base; unmatched junction bases: 5. In germline, CDR1 is SEHNR, CDR2 FQNEAQ (reference sequence). CDR3 in DNA: TGTGCCAGCAGTTCTAGACAGGGAACTAATGAAAAACTGTTTTTT. Translation: CASSSRQGTNEKLFF.

This rearrangement joins TRBV19 to TRBJ1-6; no firm D call. CDR1 LNHDA and CDR2 SQIVND come from the germline V gene (reference sequence). Trimming removed 3 bases at V and 2 bases at J, with 14 bases between. CDR3 length equals 17 residues. Here the CDR3 DNA reads TGTGCCAGTAGTATGGAGATCCGGGTCCCCTATAATTCACCCCTCCACTTT. Translated: CASSMEIRVPYNSPLHF.

The rearrangement joins TRBV30 to TRBJ1-4; D unclear. Trimming removed 5 bases at V and 0 bases at J, with 10 bases between. The CDR3 contains 14 residues. Germline V gene sequence: CDR1 GTSNPN, CDR2 SVGIG (reference sequence). CDR3 protein: CAWVGGATNEKLFF. The CDR3 DNA reads as TGTGCCTGGGTGGGTGGAGCAACTAATGAAAAACTGTTTTTT.

This chain connects TRBV9 to TRBJ2-1, with D perhaps matching TRBD1 (7 bases). Looked up from germline, CDR1 is SGDLS and CDR2 is YYNGEE. Deletions cut 3 bases from V and 8 bases from J, with 18 bases between. The length of the CDR3 is 15 residues. The CDR3 spells CASSGQGQWRDEQFF. DNA for the CDR3: TGTGCCAGCAGCGGACAGGGCCAGTGGAGGGATGAGCAGTTCTTC.

The chain joins TRBV29-1 to TRBJ2-5; TRBD2 agrees at 12 bases. CDR3 size: 14 residues. V gave up 6 bases and J gave up 5 bases; unmatched junction bases: 7. Germline V lookup: CDR1 SQVTM, CDR2 ANQGSEA. This CDR3 is CSVGLAGRSETQYF. CDR3 nucleotide sequence: TGCAGCGTCGGACTAGCGGGGCGATCGGAGACCCAGTACTTC.

The sample holds a few counts of this clone. This rearrangement joins TRBV28 to TRBJ2-5, with 8 nucleotides matching TRBD2. This CDR3 has 16 residues. The germline gives CDR1 MDHEN, CDR2 SYDVKM. The junction had 7 bases not matched to a gene; V was cut back by 4 bases and J by 0 bases. The CDR3 loop is CASSSFSGTYQETQYF. The CDR3 DNA is TGTGCCAGCAGTTCTTTTAGCGGGACGTACCAAGAGACCCAGTACTTC.

This clone was counted only a few times. The CDR3 reads CASSHPGQGFGYTF. CDR3 bases: TGTGCCAGCAGCCATCCGGGACAGGGCTTTGGCTACACCTTC. The genes are TRBV3-1 (or the pseudogene TRBV3-2) and TRBJ1-2, with 9 bases lining up with TRBD1. Germline CDR1 and CDR2: LGHDT and YNNKEL (reference sequence). The CDR3 has 14 residues. V was pared by 3 bases and J by 7 bases, with 6 bases of the junction left unmatched.

The chain links TRBV7-8 to TRBJ1-2; 8 bases are a match to TRBD1. Germline trimming cut 5 bases from V and 6 bases from J; bases unmatched to any gene: 5. This CDR3 contains 13 residues. The germline gives CDR1 SGHVS, CDR2 FQNEAQ. This CDR3 reads CASSRDRMNGYTF. The CDR3 DNA reads TGTGCCAGCAGCCGGGACAGGATGAATGGCTACACCTTC.

This chain uses TRBV10-3 with TRBJ2-7; TRBD2 might be the D (6 bases). V dropped 2 bases and J dropped 2 bases, with 13 bases sitting between them. The CDR3 runs 15 residues. Germline V CDR1 and CDR2: ENHRY, SYGVKD. CDR3 sequence (DNA): TGTGCCATCAGTGAGCACCCCGGGAGCGCCTACGAGCAGTACTTC. It yields the protein CAISEHPGSAYEQYF.